This TCR beta chain was recovered during a study of neurological immune-mediated disorders. The study, taken as a whole, reports: Neither clinical nor MRI features were found to be associated with the multiple sclerosis repertoire cluster. It was HTLV-1-associated myelopathy that showed the most TCR clonal expansion, while multiple sclerosis showed the least, falling below healthy controls. Across subjects, no CDR3 amino acid sequence appeared in expanded clones of more than one subject, a finding that suggested private repertoires in all groups.

This clonotype was found many times. Its matching antigen is unknown. The CDR3 runs to 18 residues. V trimming: 2 bases; J trimming: 5 bases; junction bases outside the gene matches: 15. Per germline, CDR1 SGHNT and CDR2 YYREEE (reference sequence). One entry per CDR3 protein results from TCRdb running MiXCR on the 5' RACE reads. The profile shows 30,000 to 40,000 distinct CDR3 sequences, 3.5% to 4% of them singletons. Unsorted libraries were derived from 2 million PBMCs stored at -80 C. The source material was PBMCs. The chain combines TRBV5-4 with TRBJ2-5; 10 bases align to TRBD2. The receptor was isolated from a man aged 25 to 45 with multiple sclerosis. This CDR3 is CASSFNAAAGGQGETQYF. Written as DNA, the CDR3 is TGTGCCAGCAGCTTCAATGCTGCAGCGGGGGGGCAGGGCGAGACCCAGTACTTC.